A single sample is the source of the 14 T cell receptor beta chains below, sequenced in a study of blood T cell repertoires in COVID-19. Sequenced by immunoSEQ multiplex PCR; TCRdb stores in-frame clones only, minus some. The sample shows approximately 150,000 clones, 87% of them seen only once. What was sequenced was peripheral blood. The receptors originated from a human donor in a cohort sampled during active COVID-19.

This clone has more than one count but fewer than ten. The V call is TRBV9, the J call TRBJ2-2; D is undetermined. The CDR3 loop spans 14 amino acids. The germline gives CDR1 SGDLS, CDR2 YYNGEE. V was cut by 0 bases and J by 1 base, with 4 bases left in between. Written as DNA, the CDR3 is TGTGCCAGCAGCGTAGGAGGGAACACCGGGGAGCTGTTTTTT. Its translation is CASSVGGNTGELFF.

V gene TRBV10-1 combines with J gene TRBJ2-2, with 7 bases that match TRBD2. V lost 9 bases, J lost 4 bases, and 14 bases stayed unmatched. This CDR3 contains 16 residues. The germline gives CDR1 WNHNN, CDR2 SYGVQD (reference sequence). CDR3 nucleotide sequence: TGCGCCAGGCTTCATGGGGGGGGTGGTGTCACCGGGGAGCTGTTTTTT. Translating gives CARLHGGGGVTGELFF.

The chain has TRBV2 and TRBJ1-3; D is unresolved. With 4 bases removed from V and 0 bases from J, the gap between germline ends came to 10 bases. The CDR3 loop spans 15 amino acids. Per germline, CDR1 SNHLY and CDR2 FYNNEI. CDR3 sequence: CASSGRKISGNTIYF. In nucleotides, the CDR3 is TGTGCCAGCAGTGGGCGGAAAATCTCTGGAAACACCATATATTTT.

This chain uses TRBV5-1 with TRBJ1-1, with D perhaps TRBD1 (5 bases). V lost 4 bases, J lost 1 base, and 14 bases lay in between. This CDR3 has 15 amino acids. The germline V gene encodes CDR1 SGHRS and CDR2 YFSETQ. In DNA form, the CDR3 reads TGCGCCAGCAGCCCTCGGGCGGGGGGGAACACTGAAGCTTTCTTT. Translated: CASSPRAGGNTEAFF.

The chain carries TRBV27 and TRBJ1-2; no firm D call. Looked up from germline, CDR1 is MNHEY and CDR2 is SMNVEV (reference sequence). The CDR3 totals 14 residues. Trimming took off 3 bases at V and 8 bases at J, with 16 bases between the two ends. DNA for the CDR3: TGTGCCAGCAGTTTCAGTCAGGCCGCGGGAGGCTACACCTTC. It translates to CASSFSQAAGGYTF.

The gene calls are TRBV6-6 and TRBJ2-7; D is unresolved. CDR3 length: 12 amino acids. CDR1 MNHNY and CDR2 SVGAGI come from the germline V gene (reference sequence). V lost 6 bases and J 5 bases, leaving 11 bases between the germline ends. CDR3 sequence (DNA): TGTGCCAGCAGCCTGGGCGCTAACGAGCAGTACTTC. It translates to CASSLGANEQYF.

The rearrangement joins TRBV19 to TRBJ2-7; 8 bases agree with TRBD1. Trimming took 6 bases from V and 7 from J; bases not matched to a gene: 8. Germline CDR1 is LNHDA and CDR2 is SQIVND (reference sequence). The CDR3 is 13 residues long. The CDR3 loop is CASRDRGAQEQYF. The CDR3 DNA reads as TGTGCCAGTAGAGACAGGGGCGCGCAAGAGCAGTACTTC.

The V gene is TRBV3-1 (or the pseudogene TRBV3-2), the J gene TRBJ1-1; D is unclear. Germline loops: CDR1 LGHDT, CDR2 YNNKEL (reference sequence). V lost 4 bases and J lost 5, with 8 bases in between. The CDR3 consists of 12 residues. The DNA for the CDR3 is TGTGCCAGCAGCCGAGTTGAGACTGAAGCTTTCTTT. This sequence encodes CASSRVETEAFF.

V usage is TRBV25-1 and J usage is TRBJ2-7; 9 bases map to TRBD1. Germline assignment: CDR1 MGHDK and CDR2 SYGVNS. V trimming: 1 base; J trimming: 7 bases; junction bases outside the gene matches: 5. The CDR3 loop spans 14 amino acids. The chain's CDR3 is CASSEFETGGEQYF. The CDR3 nucleotides read TGTGCCAGCAGTGAATTCGAGACAGGGGGAGAGCAGTACTTC.

Only one count was recorded for this clone. This chain links TRBV9 with TRBJ2-3, with 7 bases that match TRBD2. Per the germline V gene, CDR1 is SGDLS and CDR2 is YYNGEE. The CDR3 runs to 16 residues. The J segment lost 0 bases and the V segment lost 3 bases, leaving 7 bases of the junction unmatched. The CDR3 region has the DNA TGTGCCAGCAGCGCTGCGGGGGATACTAGCACAGATACGCAGTATTTT. Translating gives CASSAAGDTSTDTQYF. Combining the CDR3 with reference TRBV9 and TRBJ2-3 gives the whole variable domain DSGVTQTPKHLITATGQRVTLRCSPRSGDLSVYWYQQSLDQGLQFLIQYYNGEERAKGNILERFSAQQFPDLHSELNLSSLELGDSALYFCASSAAGDTSTDTQYFGPGTRLTVL.

The chain links TRBV27 to TRBJ1-1; 8 nucleotides line up with TRBD1. Per the germline V gene, CDR1 is MNHEY and CDR2 is SMNVEV (reference sequence). With 5 bases clipped from V and 6 bases from J, the junction kept 23 bases outside the gene matches. This CDR3 comprises 19 residues. The CDR3: CASSLVGPRGRGQWAEAFF. CDR3 nucleotide sequence: TGTGCCAGCAGTCTAGTCGGACCGCGGGGCAGGGGGCAATGGGCTGAAGCTTTCTTT.

The rearrangement joins TRBV30 to TRBJ2-7; no reliable D call. Germline CDR1 is GTSNPN and CDR2 is SVGIG (reference sequence). Trimming took 3 bases from V and 6 from J, leaving 15 bases between them. The CDR3 has 13 amino acids. Written as DNA, the CDR3 is TGTGCCTGGAGCCCCTTGACCCGGAGCGAGCAGTACTTC. Encoded protein: CAWSPLTRSEQYF.

The rearrangement uses TRBV6-5 and TRBJ1-1; D possibly corresponds to TRBD1 (5 bases). The CDR3 length is 14 residues. Trimming cost V 4 bases and J 3 bases, with 12 bases left between them. The germline V gene has CDR1 MNHEY and CDR2 SVGAGI. The CDR3 nucleotides read TGTGCCAGCAGTTCGACACAGGTTTACACTGAAGCTTTCTTT. This gives the protein CASSSTQVYTEAFF.

The gene calls are TRBV19 and TRBJ1-1, with D possibly TRBD1 on 6 matching bases. Germline values: CDR1 LNHDA, CDR2 SQIVND (reference sequence). Trimming stripped 1 base from V and 5 bases from J, with 8 bases between. CDR3 length: 13 amino acids. CDR3 protein: CASSIGTVTEAFF. The CDR3 coding sequence is TGTGCCAGTAGTATAGGGACAGTTACTGAAGCTTTCTTT.